This TCR beta chain was sequenced in a study of long-term antiretroviral therapy in people with HIV. Points from the study as a whole: Diversity measured after ART increased yet remained under transplant donor controls. Clonal expansions arising prior to ART prevailed in the repertoire at every time point. Whereas controls had wider CDR3 length ranges, HIV repertoires had narrower ones.

V was trimmed by 7 bases and J by 5 bases, leaving 16 bases between them. Germline V CDR1 and CDR2: MNHEY, SMNVEV (reference sequence). The CDR3 has 14 residues. In regard to this clone: Its antigen is unknown.

Run at survey level, the immunoSEQ assay was version v3.0. The data were produced by immunoSEQ multiplex PCR, yet TCRdb's version contains in-frame clones alone and is incomplete. The repertoire has tens of thousands of clones, about 80% of them found once; the top ten carry approximately 5.6%. The specimen comprised unsorted PBMCs, sampled 0.7 years before starting antiretroviral therapy. This TCR derives from a young man with HIV. The V gene is TRBV27, the J gene TRBJ2-3, with D maybe TRBD2 (6 bases). CDR3 sequence: CASTVGAGIDTQYF. In DNA form, the CDR3 reads TGTGCCAGCACCGTCGGGGCGGGAATAGATACGCAGTATTTT.